The T cell receptor beta chain under discussion was sequenced for a study of shared clonotypes between healthy human individuals. Study-wide results and limits: Investigators expected sequencing depth to affect clonotype sharing among donors.

Input per replicate PCR of unsorted PBMC was around 0.3 ug DNA, corresponding to tens of thousands of T cell genomes. The method was immunoSEQ multiplex PCR; TCRdb's version includes in-frame clones alone and lacks a portion of them. The sample records 450,000 to 600,000 clones, approximately 79% being singletons. V lost 4 bases and J lost 2; bases outside the gene matches: 13. CDR1 and CDR2 (germline): SGHRS, YFSETQ. This CDR3 is built from 18 residues. None of the donors, who were healthy HIV-negative adults, had recently had acute infections or vaccinations. All participating donors were Caucasian adults from Nashville, Tennessee. In regard to this clone: The target antigen is unknown.

The genes are TRBV5-1 and TRBJ2-2, with 8 bases that match TRBD1. The specimen was PBMCs. This TCR was sampled from a woman aged 40 to 50 in good health. Some clones in this sample may be carry-over from other donors' samples. CDR3 protein: CASSARQGWFDNTGELFF. CDR3 in DNA: TGCGCCAGCAGCGCAAGACAGGGGTGGTTTGATAACACCGGGGAGCTGTTTTTT. Supplemented by reference TRBV5-1 and TRBJ2-2, the full variable domain reads KAGVTQTPRYLIKTRGQQVTLSCSPISGHRSVSWYQQTPGQGLQFLFEYFSETQRNKGNFPGRFSGRQFSNSRSEMNVSTLELGDSALYLCASSARQGWFDNTGELFFGEGSRLTVL.